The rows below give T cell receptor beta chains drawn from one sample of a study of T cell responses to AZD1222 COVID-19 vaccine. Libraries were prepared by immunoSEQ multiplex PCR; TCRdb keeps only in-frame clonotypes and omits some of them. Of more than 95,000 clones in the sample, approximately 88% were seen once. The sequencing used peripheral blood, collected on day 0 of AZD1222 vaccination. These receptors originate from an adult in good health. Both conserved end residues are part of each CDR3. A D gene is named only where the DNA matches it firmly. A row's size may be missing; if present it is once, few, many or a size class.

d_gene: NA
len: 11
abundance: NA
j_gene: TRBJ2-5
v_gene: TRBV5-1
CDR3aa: CASSFQETQYF
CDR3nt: TGCGCCAGCAGCTTCCAAGAGACCCAGTACTTC

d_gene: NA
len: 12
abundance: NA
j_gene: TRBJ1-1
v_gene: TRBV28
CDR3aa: CASSLLQFEAFF
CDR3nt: TGTGCCAGCAGTTTATTACAGTTTGAAGCTTTCTTT

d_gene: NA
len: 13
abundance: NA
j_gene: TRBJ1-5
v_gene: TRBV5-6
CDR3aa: CASSAGGSQPQHF
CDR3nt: TGTGCCAGCAGCGCGGGGGGGAGTCAGCCCCAGCATTTT

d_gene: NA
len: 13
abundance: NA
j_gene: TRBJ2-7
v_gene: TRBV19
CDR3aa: CASSMGSSYEQYF
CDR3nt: TGTGCCAGTAGTATGGGGAGCTCCTACGAGCAGTACTTC

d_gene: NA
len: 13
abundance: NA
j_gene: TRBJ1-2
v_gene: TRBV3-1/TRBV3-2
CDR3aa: CARRSLDWYGYTF
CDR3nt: TGTGCCAGACGCTCGTTAGACTGGTATGGCTACACCTTC

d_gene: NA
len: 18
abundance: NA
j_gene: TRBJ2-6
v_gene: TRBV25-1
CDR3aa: CVSNRGQGGSSGANVLTF
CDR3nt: TGTGTCAGCAACCGAGGACAGGGAGGGAGCTCTGGGGCCAACGTCCTGACTTTC

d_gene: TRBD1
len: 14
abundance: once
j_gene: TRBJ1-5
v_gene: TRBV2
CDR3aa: CASRETGFNQPQHF
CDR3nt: TGTGCCAGCAGGGAGACAGGGTTCAATCAGCCCCAGCATTTT

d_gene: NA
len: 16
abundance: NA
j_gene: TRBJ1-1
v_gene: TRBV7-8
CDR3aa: CASSPQRDTMNTEAFF
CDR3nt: TGTGCCAGCAGCCCGCAGCGGGACACCATGAACACTGAAGCTTTCTTT

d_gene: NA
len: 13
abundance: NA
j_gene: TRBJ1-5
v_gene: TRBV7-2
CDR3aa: CASSSQGEQPQHF
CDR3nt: TGTGCCAGCAGCTCCCAGGGCGAGCAGCCCCAGCATTTT

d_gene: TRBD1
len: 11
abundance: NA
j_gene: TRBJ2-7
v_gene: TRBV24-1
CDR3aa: CATPGGGEQYF
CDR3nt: TGTGCCACCCCAGGGGGCGGCGAGCAGTACTTC

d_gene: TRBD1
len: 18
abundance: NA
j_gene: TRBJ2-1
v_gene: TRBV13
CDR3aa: CASSPGGRGTGLNNEQFF
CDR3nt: TGTGCCAGCAGCCCGGGGGGACGGGGGACAGGGCTGAACAATGAGCAGTTCTTC

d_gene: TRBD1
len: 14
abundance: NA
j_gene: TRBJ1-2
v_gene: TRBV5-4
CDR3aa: CASSLTGVSYGYTF
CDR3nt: TGTGCCAGCAGCCTTACAGGGGTCAGCTATGGCTACACCTTC

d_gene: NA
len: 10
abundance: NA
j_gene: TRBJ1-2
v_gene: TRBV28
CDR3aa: CASSRSGYTF
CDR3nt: TGTGCCAGCAGCCGTAGCGGCTACACCTTC

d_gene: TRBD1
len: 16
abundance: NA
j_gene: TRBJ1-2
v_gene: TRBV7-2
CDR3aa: CASRRDRGRANYGYTF
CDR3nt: TGTGCCAGCAGGCGGGACAGGGGGCGAGCTAACTATGGCTACACCTTC

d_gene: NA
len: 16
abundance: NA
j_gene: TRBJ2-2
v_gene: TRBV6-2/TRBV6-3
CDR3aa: CASSYLRVESAGELFF
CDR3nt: TGTGCCAGCAGTTATCTGAGGGTCGAGAGCGCCGGGGAGCTGTTTTTT

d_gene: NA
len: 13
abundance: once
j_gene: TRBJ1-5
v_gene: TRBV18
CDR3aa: CASSQGGEQPQHF
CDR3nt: TGTGCCAGCTCCCAAGGAGGGGAACAGCCCCAGCATTTT

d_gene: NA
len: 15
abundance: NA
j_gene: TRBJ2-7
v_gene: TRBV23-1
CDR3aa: CASSRRGRTESEQYF
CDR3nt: TGCGCCAGCAGTCGGCGGGGAAGAACGGAGTCCGAGCAGTACTTC

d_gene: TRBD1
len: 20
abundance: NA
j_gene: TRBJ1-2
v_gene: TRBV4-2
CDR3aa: CASSQADRAKRLPYNYGYTF
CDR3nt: TGTGCCAGCAGCCAAGCAGACAGGGCCAAAAGGCTGCCTTATAACTATGGCTACACCTTC

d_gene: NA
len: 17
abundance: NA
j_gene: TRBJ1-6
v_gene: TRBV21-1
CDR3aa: CASSNQDRAYYNSPLHF
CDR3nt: TGTGCCAGCAGCAATCAGGACAGGGCTTATTATAATTCACCCCTCCACTTT

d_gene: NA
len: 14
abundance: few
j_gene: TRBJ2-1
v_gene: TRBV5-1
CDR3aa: CASSLASSNNEQFF
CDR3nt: TGCGCCAGCAGCTTGGCAAGCTCCAACAATGAGCAGTTCTTC

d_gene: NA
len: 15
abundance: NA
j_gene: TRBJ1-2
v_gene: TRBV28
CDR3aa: CASTERAVRNYGYTF
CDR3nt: TGTGCCAGCACCGAAAGGGCAGTACGGAACTATGGCTACACCTTC

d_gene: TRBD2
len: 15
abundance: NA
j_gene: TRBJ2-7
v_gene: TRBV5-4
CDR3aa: CASSLNSGINYEQYF
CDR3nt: TGTGCCAGCAGCTTGAATAGCGGGATTAACTACGAGCAGTACTTC

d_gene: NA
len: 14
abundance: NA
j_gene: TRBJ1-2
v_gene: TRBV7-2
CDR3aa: CASSLFGPNYGYTF
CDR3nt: TGTGCCAGCAGCTTATTCGGACCTAACTATGGCTACACCTTC

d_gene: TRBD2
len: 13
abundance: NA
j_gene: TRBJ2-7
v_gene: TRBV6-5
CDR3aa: CASMAGGYYEQYF
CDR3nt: TGTGCCAGCATGGCGGGAGGGTACTACGAGCAGTACTTC

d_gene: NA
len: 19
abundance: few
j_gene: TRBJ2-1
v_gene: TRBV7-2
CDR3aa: CASSLKRLVLAGSYNEQFF
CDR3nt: TGTGCCAGCAGCTTAAAACGTCTTGTTTTGGCGGGGTCCTACAATGAGCAGTTCTTC

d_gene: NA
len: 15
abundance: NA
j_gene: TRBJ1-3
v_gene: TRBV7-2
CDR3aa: CASSLNTVWGNTIYF
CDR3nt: TGTGCCAGCAGCTTAAATACAGTCTGGGGAAACACCATATATTTT

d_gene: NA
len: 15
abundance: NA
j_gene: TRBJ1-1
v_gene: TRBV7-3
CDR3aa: CASSLSPGMNTEAFF
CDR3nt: TGTGCCAGCAGCTTATCCCCAGGGATGAACACTGAAGCTTTCTTT

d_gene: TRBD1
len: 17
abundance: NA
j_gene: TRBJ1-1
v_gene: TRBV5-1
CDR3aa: CASSGLGTGSMNTEAFF
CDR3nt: TGCGCCAGCAGCGGACTCGGGACAGGCTCTATGAACACTGAAGCTTTCTTT

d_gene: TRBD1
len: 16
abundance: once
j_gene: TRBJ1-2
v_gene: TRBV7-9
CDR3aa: CASSSTPTGVSYGYTF
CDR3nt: TGTGCTAGCAGCTCAACACCGACAGGGGTTAGCTATGGCTACACCTTC

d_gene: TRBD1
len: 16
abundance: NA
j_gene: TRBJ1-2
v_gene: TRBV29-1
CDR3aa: CSVERGQGANSYGYTF
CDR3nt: TGCAGCGTTGAGAGGGGACAGGGGGCGAATTCCTATGGCTACACCTTC

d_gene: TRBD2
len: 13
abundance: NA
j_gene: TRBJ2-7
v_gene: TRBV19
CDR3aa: CASNLADSYEQYF
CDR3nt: TGTGCCAGTAATCTAGCGGACTCCTACGAGCAGTACTTC

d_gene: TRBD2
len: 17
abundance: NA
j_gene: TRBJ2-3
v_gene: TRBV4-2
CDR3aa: CASSQEGGLAGADTQYF
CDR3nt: TGTGCCAGCAGCCAAGAAGGTGGGCTAGCGGGAGCAGATACGCAGTATTTT

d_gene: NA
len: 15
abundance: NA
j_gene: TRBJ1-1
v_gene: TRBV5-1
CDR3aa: CASSLAPSTNTEAFF
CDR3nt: TGCGCCAGCAGCTTGGCCCCCTCTACCAACACTGAAGCTTTCTTT

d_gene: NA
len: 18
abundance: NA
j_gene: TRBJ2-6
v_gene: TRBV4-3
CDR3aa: CASSQVTAIRSGANVLTF
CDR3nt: TGCGCCAGCAGCCAAGTAACAGCCATTCGCTCTGGGGCCAACGTCCTGACTTTC

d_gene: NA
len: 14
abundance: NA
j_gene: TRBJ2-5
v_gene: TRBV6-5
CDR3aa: CASSTSTEQETQYF
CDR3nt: TGTGCCAGCAGCACCTCGACGGAGCAAGAGACCCAGTACTTC

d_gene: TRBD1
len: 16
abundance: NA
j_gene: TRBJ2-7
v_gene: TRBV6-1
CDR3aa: CASSEYRTGATYEQYF
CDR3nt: TGTGCCAGCAGTGAATACAGGACAGGGGCTACCTACGAGCAGTACTTC

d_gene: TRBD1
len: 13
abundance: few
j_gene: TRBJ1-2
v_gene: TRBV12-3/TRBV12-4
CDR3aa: CASSRTGVDSYTF
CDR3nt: TGTGCCAGCAGTCGTACAGGGGTAGATAGCTACACCTTC

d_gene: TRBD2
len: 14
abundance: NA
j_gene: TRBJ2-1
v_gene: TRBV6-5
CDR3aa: CASSYQLAIDEQFF
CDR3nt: TGTGCCAGCAGTTACCAACTAGCGATCGATGAGCAGTTCTTC

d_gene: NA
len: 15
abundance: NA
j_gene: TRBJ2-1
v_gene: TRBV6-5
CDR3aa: CASSPSASSYNEQFF
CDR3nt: TGTGCCAGCAGTCCTAGCGCTAGCTCCTACAATGAGCAGTTCTTC

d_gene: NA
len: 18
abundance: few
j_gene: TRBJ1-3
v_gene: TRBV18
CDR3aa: CASSRLSRLQDSGNTIYF
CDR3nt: TGTGCCAGCTCACGATTATCCCGACTCCAGGATTCTGGAAACACCATATATTTT